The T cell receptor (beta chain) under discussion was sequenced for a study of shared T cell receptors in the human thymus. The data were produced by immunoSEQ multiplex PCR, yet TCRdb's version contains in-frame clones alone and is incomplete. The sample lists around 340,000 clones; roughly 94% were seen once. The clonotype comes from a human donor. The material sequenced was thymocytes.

The CDR3 loop reads CASRYDNRLGPLGWEQFF. The CDR3 DNA follows: TGTGCCAGCAGATACGACAACCGACTAGGCCCCCTGGGATGGGAGCAGTTCTTC. The V call is TRBV7-3, the J call TRBJ2-1; D perhaps matches TRBD2 (6 bases). This CDR3 is 18 amino acids long. V was pared by 6 bases and J by 10 bases, with 31 bases between. Germline CDR1 SGHTA, CDR2 FQGTGA.